This TCR beta chain was identified in a study of metastatic and nonmetastatic thyroid tumors. This clone was found many times. All patients were untreated before thyroid surgery. In the original analysis: It was from CDR3 differences across clinicopathological groups that a distant-metastasis classifier for papillary thyroid cancer was built. TCRdb re-processed the PCR reads through MiXCR. TCRdb's processing, not the authors', yielded these V and J calls. This table has 32,000 or so clones, roughly a sixth appearing once. The CDR3 is 15 residues long. Germline CDR1 is SGHRS and CDR2 is YFSETQ. The trim removed 0 bases at V and 5 bases at J, leaving 4 bases unmatched.

Specimen: blood. This rearrangement joins TRBV5-1 to TRBJ2-3, with TRBD2 identical over 9 bases. This TCR came from a male donor with papillary thyroid cancer or a benign thyroid nodule (not recorded which). Some clones in this sample may be carry-over from other donors' samples. CDR3 protein: CASSLGGLARDTQYF. CDR3 in DNA: TGCGCCAGCAGCTTGGGGGGACTAGCAAGAGATACGCAGTATTTT.